A single sample gave rise to the 9 T cell receptor beta chains below, sequenced in a study of T cells in Graves' hyperthyroidism and ophthalmopathy. Amplified TCR beta CDR3 regions derived from RNA transcripts. TCR CDR3 regions were first amplified by RT-PCR with HTBI primers. Using its own MiXCR run on the multiplex PCR reads, TCRdb lists one record per CDR3 protein. The table shows over 700,000 distinct CDR3 sequences, with 38% occurring only once. Material for sequencing was blood. These receptors were collected from a man aged 18-30 years with Graves' hyperthyroidism.

This clonotype was seen ten or more times. The gene calls are TRBV7-6 and TRBJ1-4; unclear D gene. V lost 8 bases and J 8 bases, leaving 12 bases between the germline ends. The CDR3 is 12 residues long. Germline-derived CDR1 and CDR2 are SGHVS and FNYEAQ. In DNA form, the CDR3 reads TGTGCCAGCCACGGACGAGACGAAAAACTGTTTTTT. Its protein is CASHGRDEKLFF.

This rearrangement joins TRBV5-1 to TRBJ1-4, with 7 positions matching TRBD1. V was pared by 6 bases and J by 8 bases, with 10 bases of the junction left unmatched. Germline V gene lookup returns CDR1 SGHRS and CDR2 YFSETQ. CDR3 length equals 14 residues. The CDR3 is CASTRGQQGEKLFF. The CDR3 bases are TGCGCCAGCACCCGGGGACAGCAAGGGGAAAAACTGTTTTTT.

This chain connects TRBV7-9 to TRBJ2-5; 8 nucleotides match TRBD2. Germline V gene lookup returns CDR1 SEHNR and CDR2 FQNEAQ (reference sequence). The length of the CDR3 is 13 residues. The V gene end was trimmed by 7 bases and the J gene end by 4 bases; junction bases not matched to a gene: 5. The CDR3 DNA follows: TGTGCCAGCACGGGGGGGGCCGGAGAGACCCAGTACTTC. This codes for CASTGGAGETQYF.

This clonotype was picked up a small number of times. V and J are TRBV20-1 and TRBJ2-7; D might be TRBD2 (6 bases). The ends were cut back, 6 bases at V and 7 bases at J, with 25 bases in the middle. Germline CDR1 is DFQATT and CDR2 is SNEGSKA (reference sequence). There are 15 residues in the CDR3. The CDR3 protein is CSAVGPTRGSGEQYF. For the CDR3, the DNA is TGCAGTGCCGTCGGTCCGACTAGGGGCTCGGGGGAGCAGTACTTC.

CDR3: CSAAGRLSYEQYF. The CDR3 DNA reads as TGCAGTGCCGCGGGACGCCTCTCCTACGAGCAGTACTTC. V is TRBV20-1 and J is TRBJ2-7, with a possible D match to TRBD2 (6 bases). The CDR3 spans 13 residues. Germline loops: CDR1 DFQATT, CDR2 SNEGSKA (reference sequence). Between the trimmed V and J ends, which lost 6 bases and 0 bases, there was a span of 12 bases.

In this sample, this clonotype turned up many times. This chain uses TRBV7-8 with TRBJ1-1; the match to TRBD1 covers 10 bases. V lost 4 bases and J lost 8; bases outside the gene matches: 4. This CDR3 has 13 residues. Germline CDR1 reads SGHVS; CDR2 reads FQNEAQ. The CDR3 region is CASSWGQGPEAFF. The DNA for the CDR3 is TGTGCCAGCAGCTGGGGACAGGGGCCCGAAGCTTTCTTT.

This clonotype was seen at least ten times. The chain employs TRBV2 and TRBJ1-4; the match to TRBD1 covers 9 bases. Germline loops: CDR1 SNHLY, CDR2 FYNNEI. The J segment lost 8 bases and the V segment lost 5 bases, leaving 9 bases of the junction unmatched. The length of the CDR3 is 15 residues. The CDR3 spells CASSPETTGGEKLFF. As DNA, the CDR3 is TGTGCCAGCAGTCCGGAGACGACAGGGGGAGAAAAACTGTTTTTT.

This clonotype was seen at least ten times. The chain employs TRBV7-9 and TRBJ2-7; 8 nucleotides align to TRBD2. CDR1 and CDR2 from the germline V gene are SEHNR and FQNEAQ (reference sequence). V trimming: 3 bases; J trimming: 6 bases; junction bases outside the gene matches: 10. The CDR3 consists of 15 residues. CDR3: CASSLRRAGGIEQYF. The CDR3 region has the DNA TGTGCCAGCAGCTTGCGGCGCGCGGGAGGTATCGAGCAGTACTTC.

The CDR3 sequence: CANQGQDEKLFF. The CDR3, as DNA: TGTGCCAACCAAGGGCAGGATGAAAAACTGTTTTTT. The chain employs TRBV10-3 and TRBJ1-4; D is uncertain. The germline V gene encodes CDR1 ENHRY and CDR2 SYGVKD. V lost 10 bases to trimming and J lost 6 bases, with 12 bases between them. This CDR3 has 12 amino acids.